The 30 T cell receptor beta chains below come from one sample, sequenced in a study of T cell repertoires in cytomegalovirus infection. Via MiXCR, TCRdb re-called the reads, giving one row per CDR3 protein. The sample lists about 320,000 distinct CDR3 sequences, 8% to 9.5% occurring once. Source material: PBMCs. The receptors originated from a human donor in good health (CMV status not recorded). Some clones in this sample may be carry-over from other donors' samples.

This clonotype was picked up many times. The chain uses TRBV7-2 and TRBJ2-7; TRBD2 agrees at 7 bases. The trim removed 5 bases at V and 0 bases at J, leaving 10 bases unmatched. This CDR3 comprises 16 residues. CDR1 and CDR2 (germline): SGHTA, FQGNSA. CDR3 coding DNA: TGTGCCAGCAGCCGAACTAGCGCATCAACCTCCTACGAGCAGTACTTC. This translates into CASSRTSASTSYEQYF. Variable domain in full (rest from reference TRBV7-2 and TRBJ2-7): GAGVSQSPSNKVTEKGKDVELRCDPISGHTALYWYRQSLGQGLEFLIYFQGNSAPDKSGLPSDRFSAERTGGSVSTLTIQRTQQEDSAVYLCASSRTSASTSYEQYFGPGTRLTVT.

By share, this clonotype counts as medium-sized. This rearrangement joins TRBV7-2 to TRBJ1-1, with 8 bases fitting TRBD1. After removal of 4 bases from V and 1 base from J, the junction contained 11 bases not matched to a gene. The CDR3 runs to 17 residues. Germline CDR1 SGHTA, CDR2 FQGNSA. CDR3 sequence (DNA): TGTGCCAGCAGCTACACGCTCAGGGGGCGGGGGAACACTGAAGCTTTCTTT. Translating it yields CASSYTLRGRGNTEAFF.

This clonotype was detected many times. The V and J genes are TRBV7-2 and TRBJ2-1; 7 bases are a match to TRBD1. The CDR3 is 13 residues long. V lost 2 bases, J lost 8 bases, and 3 bases stayed unmatched. The germline gives CDR1 SGHTA, CDR2 FQGNSA. The CDR3 DNA sequence: TGTGCCAGCAGCTTACAGGGGGTCGATGAGCAGTTCTTC. Protein product: CASSLQGVDEQFF.

This clonotype appeared many times. This chain links TRBV7-2 with TRBJ2-5; the match to TRBD2 covers 8 bases. The CDR3 sequence is 15 residues long. Looked up from germline, CDR1 is SGHTA and CDR2 is FQGNSA. Germline trimming cut 1 base from V and 4 bases from J; bases unmatched to any gene: 5. CDR3 sequence: CASSLDGRAGETQYF. As DNA, the CDR3 is TGTGCCAGCAGCTTAGACGGGAGGGCCGGAGAGACCCAGTACTTC.

This clonotype was seen repeatedly, ten times or more. This chain joins TRBV6-1 and TRBJ1-2, with unresolved D. CDR1 and CDR2 from the germline V gene are MNHNS and SASEGT. The V end lost 6 bases, the J end lost 5 bases, and 10 bases lay between the germline ends. This CDR3 contains 12 residues. The CDR3 sequence: CASRIGRYGYTF. The CDR3 nucleotides are TGTGCCAGCAGAATCGGCCGATATGGCTACACCTTC.

In its sample, this clonotype was seen many times. CDR3 nucleotide sequence: TGTGCCAGCAGTACCCTCGGGGCGGGAGGGAGGGAGACCCAGTACTTC. It yields the protein CASSTLGAGGRETQYF. This rearrangement joins TRBV28 to TRBJ2-5; 9 nucleotides line up with TRBD2. CDR3 length equals 16 residues. From germline, CDR1 is MDHEN and CDR2 SYDVKM. V trimming: 5 bases; J trimming: 5 bases; junction bases outside the gene matches: 12. The full variable domain, its missing parts supplied by reference TRBV28 and TRBJ2-5, is DVKVTQSSRYLVKRTGEKVFLECVQDMDHENMFWYRQDPGLGLRLIYFSYDVKMKEKGDIPEGYSVSREKKERFSLILESASTNQTSMYLCASSTLGAGGRETQYFGPGTRLLVL.

The table lists this clonotype with many counts. This rearrangement joins TRBV20-1 to TRBJ2-1; TRBD2 agrees at 7 bases. CDR1 DFQATT and CDR2 SNEGSKA come from the germline V gene (reference sequence). With 6 bases clipped from V and 10 bases from J, the junction kept 9 bases outside the gene matches. This CDR3 spans 12 amino acids. The CDR3 protein is CSAWGGRQEQFF. CDR3 nucleotide sequence: TGCAGTGCCTGGGGGGGACGCCAGGAGCAGTTCTTC.

This clonotype was seen repeatedly, ten times or more. This CDR3 is CASSQGSAGTEAFF. The DNA for the CDR3 is TGCGCCAGCAGCCAAGGGTCAGCCGGGACTGAAGCTTTCTTT. The rearrangement uses TRBV4-3 and TRBJ1-1, with D unresolved. Germline V gene lookup returns CDR1 LGHNA and CDR2 YSLEER. CDR3 length: 14 residues. The V and J ends lost 1 base and 5 bases respectively, with 11 bases between them.

This clonotype was picked up many times. The chain employs TRBV6-2 or TRBV6-3 and TRBJ1-1; the D is unclear. Germline V gene lookup returns CDR1 MNHEY and CDR2 SVGEGT. The CDR3 is 12 amino acids. Trimming shortened V by 3 bases and J by 11 bases, and 13 bases separated the two germline ends. The CDR3 sequence is CASSYPRGMAFF. CDR3 DNA sequence: TGTGCCAGCAGTTATCCTAGAGGCATGGCTTTCTTT.

The V gene is TRBV6-2 or TRBV6-3, the J gene TRBJ2-1; TRBD2 aligns across 7 bases. The J segment lost 2 bases and the V segment lost 0 bases, leaving 1 base of the junction unmatched. Germline-derived CDR1 and CDR2 are MNHEY and SVGEGT. This CDR3 region has 15 residues. The CDR3 DNA sequence: TGTGCCAGCAGTTACTCGCGGGGGACCTACAATGAGCAGTTCTTC. Its translation is CASSYSRGTYNEQFF.

The table lists this clonotype with many counts. This chain connects TRBV7-9 to TRBJ1-4; D gene ambiguous. Between the trimmed V and J ends, which lost 5 bases and 1 base, there was a span of 17 bases. The CDR3 runs to 17 residues. Germline V lookup: CDR1 SEHNR, CDR2 FQNEAQ (reference sequence). CDR3 coding DNA: TGTGCCAGCAGCCCCTTCGCCCCTCGGTTAACTAATGAAAAACTGTTTTTT. It encodes CASSPFAPRLTNEKLFF.

The rearrangement links TRBV5-4 to TRBJ2-5; 9 bases are shared with TRBD2. With V trimmed by 0 bases and J by 2 bases, 8 bases remained unmatched. Germline CDR1 and CDR2: SGHNT and YYREEE (reference sequence). This CDR3 comprises 17 residues. The CDR3 DNA is TGTGCCAGCAGCTTGGTCCCAACTAGCGGGCCTCAAGAGACCCAGTACTTC. Translated, it gives CASSLVPTSGPQETQYF.

The sample holds a few counts of this clonotype. V and J are TRBV19 and TRBJ1-2; 9 bases fit TRBD1. The CDR3 extends over 16 amino acids. The germline V gene has CDR1 LNHDA and CDR2 SQIVND (reference sequence). Trimming took 10 bases from V and 0 from J; bases not matched to a gene: 12. CDR3 DNA sequence: TGTGCCACTTCGACAGGGGGAGGATTCACTAACTATGGCTACACCTTC. It specifies CATSTGGGFTNYGYTF.

This chain connects TRBV12-3 or TRBV12-4 to TRBJ1-3, with D possibly TRBD1 on 5 matching bases. The CDR3 is made up of 15 amino acids. The V gene lost 6 bases and the J gene lost 4 bases, with 16 bases spanning the gap. The CDR3 coding sequence is TGTGCCAGCAGGGGACTGCAGGGTTCAGGAAACACCATATATTTT. Protein product: CASRGLQGSGNTIYF.

This clonotype was observed at least ten times. The genes are TRBV27 and TRBJ2-1; TRBD2 agrees at 12 bases. The CDR3 has 15 residues. The junction had 5 bases not matched to a gene; V was cut back by 2 bases and J by 9 bases. CDR1 MNHEY and CDR2 SMNVEV come from the germline V gene (reference sequence). CDR3 protein: CASSLGLAGQSEQFF. The DNA of the CDR3 is TGTGCCAGCAGTTTAGGACTAGCGGGACAGAGTGAGCAGTTCTTC.

The table lists this clonotype with many counts. The rearrangement joins TRBV7-2 to TRBJ2-7, with D tentatively TRBD1 (6 bases). The length of the CDR3 is 15 residues. In germline, CDR1 is SGHTA, CDR2 FQGNSA. V lost 1 base and J 2 bases, leaving 12 bases between the germline ends. The CDR3: CASSLGGKGAYEQYF. As DNA, the CDR3 is TGTGCCAGCAGCTTAGGTGGGAAGGGGGCCTACGAGCAGTACTTC.

The gene calls are TRBV7-2 and TRBJ1-1; 7 bases align to TRBD1. V dropped 5 bases and J dropped 1; count of bases not matched to a gene: 13. From germline, CDR1 is SGHTA and CDR2 FQGNSA. CDR3 length equals 17 residues. The CDR3 region has the DNA TGTGCCAGCAGCCAGTTTGGAGGAGGGGGCAGGAACACTGAAGCTTTCTTT. Translating it yields CASSQFGGGGRNTEAFF.

This clonotype was counted ten times or more. V usage is TRBV27 and J usage is TRBJ2-7, with TRBD2 identical over 9 bases. The CDR3 consists of 17 residues. The germline CDR1 and CDR2 sequences are MNHEY and SMNVEV (reference sequence). The ends lost 2 bases at V and 0 bases at J; junction bases unmatched: 8. The CDR3 nucleotides read TGTGCCAGCAGTTTACGAATTCCGGGACTAGCCTCCTACGAGCAGTACTTC. As protein: CASSLRIPGLASYEQYF.

The chain employs TRBV5-4 and TRBJ1-1; D might be TRBD1 (5 bases). Deletions cut 5 bases from V and 5 bases from J, with 16 bases between. Germline V lookup: CDR1 SGHNT, CDR2 YYREEE (reference sequence). The CDR3 is 14 amino acids. The CDR3 protein is CASRSDRGRTEAFF. CDR3 in DNA: TGTGCCAGCAGGTCTGACAGAGGAAGGACTGAAGCTTTCTTT.

The chain recombines TRBV12-3 or TRBV12-4 with TRBJ2-3; possible D gene TRBD1, 6 bases. The CDR3 is 15 amino acids. Between the trimmed V and J ends, which lost 10 bases and 0 bases, there was a span of 17 bases. The DNA for the CDR3 is TGTGCCACCCTCGCAGGGGCGAAAAGCACAGATACGCAGTATTTT. Its protein product is CATLAGAKSTDTQYF.

The rearrangement uses TRBV15 and TRBJ2-5; D perhaps matches TRBD2 (5 bases). Germline V gives CDR1 LNHNV, CDR2 YYDKDF (reference sequence). V lost 7 bases, J lost 3 bases, and 12 bases lay in between. This CDR3 is built from 13 residues. The CDR3 DNA reads TGTGCCACCAAGACCCTCGGGGAAGAGACCCAGTACTTC. Its protein product is CATKTLGEETQYF.

This clonotype appeared a few times. The V call is TRBV7-9, the J call TRBJ2-1; D unresolved. The CDR3 totals 15 residues. Germline-derived CDR1 and CDR2 are SEHNR and FQNEAQ (reference sequence). V gave up 4 bases and J gave up 4 bases, with 14 bases separating them. The CDR3 sequence: CASSSLTPSYNEQFF. In DNA, the CDR3 is TGTGCCAGCAGCTCCTTAACCCCCTCATACAATGAGCAGTTCTTC. Combining the CDR3 with reference TRBV7-9 and TRBJ2-1 gives the whole variable domain DTGVSQNPRHKITKRGQNVTFRCDPISEHNRLYWYRQTLGQGPEFLTYFQNEAQLEKSRLLSDRFSAERPKGSFSTLEIQRTEQGDSAMYLCASSSLTPSYNEQFFGPGTRLTVL.

This clonotype came up many times. V gene TRBV14 combines with J gene TRBJ2-3; the match to TRBD2 covers 8 bases. Germline CDR1 is SGHDN and CDR2 is FVKESK. The CDR3 extends over 16 amino acids. The V and J ends lost 1 base and 6 bases, in that order; junction bases with no gene match: 9. CDR3 bases: TGTGCCAGCAGCCAAGGAGGAACCGGGAGGGGCGATACGCAGTATTTT. It yields the protein CASSQGGTGRGDTQYF.

This clonotype has ten or more counts. This chain connects TRBV7-2 to TRBJ2-3; 11 bases fit TRBD1. The CDR3 consists of 17 residues. J gave up 3 bases and V 2 bases, and 7 bases lay outside the gene matches. Germline CDR1 and CDR2: SGHTA and FQGNSA. CDR3 bases: TGTGCCAGCAGCTTATCGACCGGGACAGGGGGGACAGATACGCAGTATTTT. It codes for CASSLSTGTGGTDTQYF.

The rearrangement joins TRBV27 to TRBJ2-1; TRBD2 might be the D (5 bases). Germline CDR1 is MNHEY and CDR2 is SMNVEV (reference sequence). Trimming stripped 6 bases from V and 6 bases from J, with 18 bases between. The CDR3 spans 15 residues. The DNA for the CDR3 is TGTGCCAGCAGCGACCCGGTTAGCGCCGGCAATGAGCAGTTCTTC. This gives the protein CASSDPVSAGNEQFF.

This clonotype was observed a handful of times. This chain joins TRBV12-3 or TRBV12-4 and TRBJ1-2; the D gene is possibly TRBD1 (5 bases). Trimming removed 5 bases from V and 8 bases from J, with 15 bases in between. CDR3 length: 13 amino acids. The CDR3 coding sequence is TGTGCCAGCAGTCCCGGGGCATTGGGGGGCTACACCTTC. It codes for CASSPGALGGYTF.

The chain employs TRBV7-2 and TRBJ1-6, with D unresolved. V shed 6 bases and J shed 5 bases, with 5 bases lying between them. Germline CDR1 is SGHTA and CDR2 is FQGNSA. The CDR3 has 12 amino acids. CDR3 in amino acids: CASSQNNSPLHF. As DNA, the CDR3 is TGTGCCAGCAGTCAGAATAATTCACCCCTCCACTTT.

The gene calls are TRBV4-3 and TRBJ2-7; perhaps TRBD1 as D (6 bases). The CDR3 is made up of 14 amino acids. With 3 bases removed from V and 6 bases from J, the gap between germline ends came to 15 bases. CDR1 LGHNA and CDR2 YSLEER come from the germline V gene. CDR3 bases: TGCGCCAGCAGCCAGGGTAGGACAGAGCGCGAGCAGTACTTC. Translating it yields CASSQGRTEREQYF.

This clonotype was counted only a few times. The rearrangement uses TRBV28 and TRBJ2-7, with TRBD2 matching 13 bases. V gave up 5 bases and J gave up 6 bases; unmatched junction bases: 7. Per germline, CDR1 MDHEN and CDR2 SYDVKM. The CDR3 has 15 residues. The chain's CDR3 is CASSLRTSGRAEQYF. CDR3 coding DNA: TGTGCCAGCAGTCTCCGGACTAGCGGGAGAGCCGAGCAGTACTTC.

This clonotype was recorded many times. CDR3: CASSLAGERSYEQYF. In nucleotides, the CDR3 is TGTGCCAGCAGCTTAGCGGGAGAAAGGTCCTACGAGCAGTACTTC. V gene TRBV7-9 combines with J gene TRBJ2-7; TRBD2 is a possible D gene (5 bases). With 0 bases removed from V and 1 base from J, the gap between germline ends came to 10 bases. This CDR3 is built from 15 residues. Germline loops: CDR1 SEHNR, CDR2 FQNEAQ (reference sequence).